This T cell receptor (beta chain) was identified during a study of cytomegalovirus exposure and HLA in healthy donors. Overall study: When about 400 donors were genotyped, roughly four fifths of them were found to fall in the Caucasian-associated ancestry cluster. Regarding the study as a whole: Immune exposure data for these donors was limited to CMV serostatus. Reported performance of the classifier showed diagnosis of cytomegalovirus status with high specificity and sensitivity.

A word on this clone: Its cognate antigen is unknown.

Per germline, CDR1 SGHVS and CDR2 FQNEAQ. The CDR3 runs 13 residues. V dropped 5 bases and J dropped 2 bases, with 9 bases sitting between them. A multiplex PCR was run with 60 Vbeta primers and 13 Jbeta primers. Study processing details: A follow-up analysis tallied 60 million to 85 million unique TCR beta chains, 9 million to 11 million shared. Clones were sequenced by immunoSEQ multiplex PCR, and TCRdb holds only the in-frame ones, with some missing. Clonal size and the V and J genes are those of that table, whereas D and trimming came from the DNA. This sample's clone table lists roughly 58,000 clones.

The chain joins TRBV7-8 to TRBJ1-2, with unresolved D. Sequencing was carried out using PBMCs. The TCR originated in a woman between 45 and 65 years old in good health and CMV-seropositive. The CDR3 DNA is TGTGCCAGCAGCCAGGCTTGGAACTATGGCTACACCTTC. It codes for CASSQAWNYGYTF.